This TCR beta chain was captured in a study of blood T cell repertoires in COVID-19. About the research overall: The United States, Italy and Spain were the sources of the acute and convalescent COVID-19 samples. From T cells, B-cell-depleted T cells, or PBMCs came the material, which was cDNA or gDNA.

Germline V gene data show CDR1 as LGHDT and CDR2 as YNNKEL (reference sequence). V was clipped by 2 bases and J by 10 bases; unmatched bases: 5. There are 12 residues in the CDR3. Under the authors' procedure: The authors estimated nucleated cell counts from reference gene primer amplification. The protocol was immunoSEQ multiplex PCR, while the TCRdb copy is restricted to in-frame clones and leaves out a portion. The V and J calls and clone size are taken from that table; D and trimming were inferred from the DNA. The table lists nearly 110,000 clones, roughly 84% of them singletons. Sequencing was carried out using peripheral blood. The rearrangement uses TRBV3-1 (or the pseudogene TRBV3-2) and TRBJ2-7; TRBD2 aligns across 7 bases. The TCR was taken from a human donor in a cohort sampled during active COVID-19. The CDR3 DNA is TGTGCCAGCAGCCAATCGGCGGGAGTACAGTACTTC. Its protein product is CASSQSAGVQYF.